Reported below is one T cell receptor beta chain. Germline CDR1 reads ENHRY; CDR2 reads SYGVKD. The CDR3 has 15 residues. The V and J ends lost 4 bases and 0 bases respectively, with 13 bases between them. This entry belongs to a study of beta chain features in type 1 diabetes. The investigators reverse transcribed all of the isolated RNA, so they sequenced expressed TCRB transcripts. Only in-frame clones appear in the TCRdb table, and some are missing; sequencing was by immunoSEQ multiplex PCR. Of fewer than 900,000 clones in the sample, about 17% were seen once. Sequencing used naive CD4+ T cells from blood. The chain joins TRBV10-3 to TRBJ2-7; maybe TRBD2 (6 bases). This clonotype was obtained from a woman under 30 in good health. The CDR3 DNA reads as TGTGCCATCAGTGGCGTTGGGGGGAACTCCTACGAGCAGTACTTC. It encodes CAISGVGGNSYEQYF.